A single sample is the source of the 8 T cell receptor beta chains below, sequenced in a study of blood T cell repertoires in COVID-19. Here immunoSEQ multiplex PCR was the method, and the copy in TCRdb shows in-frame clones only, minus some. This sample yields 400,000 to 450,000 clones, of which 88% are seen a single time; roughly 12% belongs to the top ten. Material for sequencing was peripheral blood. The source is a woman aged 45-60 years with COVID-19, enrolled during active disease.

This chain uses TRBV9 with TRBJ1-6; D gene uncertain. Trimming left V 0 bases short and J 11 bases short, with 6 bases between. Germline CDR1 reads SGDLS; CDR2 reads YYNGEE. The CDR3 is 12 amino acids. CDR3 sequence reads: CASSVVNTPLHF. In nucleotides, the CDR3 is TGTGCCAGCAGCGTAGTTAACACACCCCTCCACTTT.

Details on this clone: Other DNA sequences within the sample encode an identical CDR3. V and J are TRBV6-5 and TRBJ1-1; D is uncertain. This CDR3 contains 14 residues. The germline V gene has CDR1 MNHEY and CDR2 SVGAGI. V dropped 0 bases and J dropped 1 base, with 6 bases sitting between them. Written as DNA, the CDR3 is TGTGCCAGCAGTTACTCTGGTAGGAACACTGAAGCTTTCTTT. Protein: CASSYSGRNTEAFF.

This chain connects TRBV5-5 to TRBJ2-2; a weak D match, TRBD1 (5 bases). Germline loops: CDR1 SGHKS, CDR2 YYEKEE (reference sequence). With 4 bases removed from V and 6 bases from J, the gap between germline ends came to 16 bases. The CDR3 consists of 15 residues. CDR3 sequence: CASSPSRQGAGELFF. In nucleotides, the CDR3 is TGTGCCAGCAGCCCGTCTAGGCAGGGTGCCGGGGAGCTGTTTTTT.

V gene TRBV7-9 combines with J gene TRBJ1-5; D might be TRBD1 (5 bases). The CDR3 totals 14 residues. The germline gives CDR1 SEHNR, CDR2 FQNEAQ (reference sequence). Trimming removed 4 bases from V and 5 bases from J, with 12 bases in between. CDR3 bases: TGTGCCAGCAGCTATGACAGCCCTCATCAGCCCCAGCATTTT. It specifies CASSYDSPHQPQHF.

This sequence joins TRBV7-2 and TRBJ1-3; tentative D call: TRBD1 (5 bases). This CDR3 comprises 14 residues. Germline CDR1 and CDR2: SGHTA and FQGNSA. Trimming left V 8 bases short and J 2 bases short, with 13 bases between. CDR3 residues: CASGDSFAGNTIYF. DNA for the CDR3: TGTGCCAGCGGTGACAGCTTTGCTGGAAACACCATATATTTT.

The chain links TRBV13 to TRBJ2-7; D unclear. Germline CDR1 and CDR2: PRHDT and FYEKMQ (reference sequence). The CDR3 is 16 residues long. Between the trimmed V and J ends, which lost 3 bases and 5 bases, there was a span of 20 bases. The CDR3 nucleotides are TGTGCCAGCAGCTTTGGTCCCAATATCTCTGGCAACGAGCAGTACTTC. Translated: CASSFGPNISGNEQYF.

The CDR3 loop is CASSQGASTDTQYF. The CDR3 DNA sequence: TGTGCCAGCTCGCAGGGTGCGAGCACAGATACGCAGTATTTT. The genes are TRBV6-5 and TRBJ2-3; maybe TRBD1 (5 bases). The CDR3 runs 14 residues. The germline V gene has CDR1 MNHEY and CDR2 SVGAGI. V was trimmed by 8 bases and J by 0 bases, leaving 12 bases between them.

The chain couples TRBV18 to TRBJ2-3; possible D gene TRBD1, 6 bases. The CDR3 extends over 16 amino acids. Trimming removed 1 base at V and 6 bases at J, with 17 bases between. Germline CDR1 and CDR2: KGHSH and LQKENI. CDR3 amino acids: CASSPRGPGVGDTQYF. The DNA of the CDR3 is TGTGCCAGCTCACCACGGGGCCCAGGGGTCGGGGATACGCAGTATTTT.